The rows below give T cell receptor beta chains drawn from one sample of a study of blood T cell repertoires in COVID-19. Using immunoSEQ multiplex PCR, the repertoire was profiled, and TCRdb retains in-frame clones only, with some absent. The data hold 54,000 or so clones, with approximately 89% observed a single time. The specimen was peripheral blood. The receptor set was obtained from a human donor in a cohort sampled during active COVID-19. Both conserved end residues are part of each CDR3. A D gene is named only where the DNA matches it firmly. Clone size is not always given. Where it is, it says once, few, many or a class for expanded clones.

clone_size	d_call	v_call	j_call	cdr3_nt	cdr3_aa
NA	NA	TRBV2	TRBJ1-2	TGTGCCAGCAGGGCCGGACAATCCAAAAACTATGGCTACACCTTC	CASRAGQSKNYGYTF
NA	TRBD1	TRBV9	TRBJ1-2	TGTGCCAGCAGCGCGACAGGGGGGAACTATGGCTACACCTTC	CASSATGGNYGYTF
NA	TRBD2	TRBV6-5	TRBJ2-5	TGTGCCAGCAGACCAGCGGGAGCGAGGGAGACCCAGTACTTC	CASRPAGARETQYF
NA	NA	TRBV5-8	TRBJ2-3	TGTGCCAGCAGCCCGGACAGATCCACAGATACGCAGTATTTT	CASSPDRSTDTQYF
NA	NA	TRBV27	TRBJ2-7	TGTGCCAGCTCGCCAGGGCGCTCCTACGAGCAGTACTTC	CASSPGRSYEQYF
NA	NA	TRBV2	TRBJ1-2	TGTGCCAGCAGTAAAGACCTATCCTCCTATGGCTACACCTTC	CASSKDLSSYGYTF
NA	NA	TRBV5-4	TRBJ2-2	TGTGCCAGCAGCTTGCAGGTCGGGGAGCTGTTTTTT	CASSLQVGELFF
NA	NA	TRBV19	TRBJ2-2	TGTGCCAGTAGTCTCTATTCTTCCCCGACAGACACCGGGGAGCTGTTTTTT	CASSLYSSPTDTGELFF
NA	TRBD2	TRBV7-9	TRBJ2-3	TGTGCCAGCAGCTTAGTGGGGCTAGCGGGAACAGATACGCAGTATTTT	CASSLVGLAGTDTQYF
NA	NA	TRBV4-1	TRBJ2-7	TGCGCCAGCAGCCAAGAGGGTGTTCCGGACAGACCCTACGAGCAGTACTTC	CASSQEGVPDRPYEQYF
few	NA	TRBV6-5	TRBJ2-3	TGTGCCAGCACCGAGAGGGGGAGAAGCACAGATACGCAGTATTTT	CASTERGRSTDTQYF
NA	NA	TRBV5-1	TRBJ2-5	TGCGCCAGCAGCTACTCAGGAGAGACCCAGTACTTC	CASSYSGETQYF
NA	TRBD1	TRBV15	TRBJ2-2	TGTGCCACCAGCCGTAACAGGGGGCTGAACACCGGGGAGCTGTTTTTT	CATSRNRGLNTGELFF
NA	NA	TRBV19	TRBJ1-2	TGTGCCAGTAGGACAAATAGAGACGGTAACTATGGCTACACCTTC	CASRTNRDGNYGYTF
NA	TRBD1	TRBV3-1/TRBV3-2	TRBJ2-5	TGTGCCAGCAGCTCACTATCAGGGGGCAGCGACCAAGAGACCCAGTACTTC	CASSSLSGGSDQETQYF
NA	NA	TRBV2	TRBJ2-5	TGTGCCAGCATCAGAGGAAGCCAAGAGACCCAGTACTTC	CASIRGSQETQYF
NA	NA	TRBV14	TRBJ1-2	TGTGCCAGCAGCCAAGATGACAGGTTTTATGGCTACACCTTC	CASSQDDRFYGYTF
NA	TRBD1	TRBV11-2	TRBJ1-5	TGTGCCAGCAGCCCTGACAGGGAACAGCCCCAGCATTTT	CASSPDREQPQHF
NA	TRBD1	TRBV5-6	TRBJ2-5	TGTGCCAGCAGCTTGGAGGGCAGGACAGGGGGCCTAAAGACCCAGTACTTC	CASSLEGRTGGLKTQYF
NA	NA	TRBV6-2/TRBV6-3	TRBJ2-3	TGTGCCAGCAGTCCGACCGGGGGTGAGGTGGATACGCAGTATTTT	CASSPTGGEVDTQYF
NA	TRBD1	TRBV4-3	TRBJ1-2	TGCGCCAGCAGCCGGCAGGGGGCTTCTAACTATGGCTACACCTTC	CASSRQGASNYGYTF
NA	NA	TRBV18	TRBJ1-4	TGTGCCAGCTCACCAACGACCCGGAGCGGGAATGAAAAACTGTTTTTT	CASSPTTRSGNEKLFF
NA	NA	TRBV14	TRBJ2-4	TGTGCCAGCAGCCAAACGGGAAACATTCAGTACTTC	CASSQTGNIQYF
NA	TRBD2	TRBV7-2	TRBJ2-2	TGTGCCAGCAGCTTCCTTGGGACTAGCGGGAACACCGGGGAGCTGTTTTTT	CASSFLGTSGNTGELFF
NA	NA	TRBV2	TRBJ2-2	TGTGCCAGCAGTGAAGAGGGCGTCAGGGTCACCGGGGAGCTGTTTTTT	CASSEEGVRVTGELFF
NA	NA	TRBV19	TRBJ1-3	TGTGCCAGTAGGGGTCTGGGCCGGTCTCTTTCTGGAAACACCATATATTTT	CASRGLGRSLSGNTIYF
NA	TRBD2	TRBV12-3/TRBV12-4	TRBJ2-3	TGTGCCAGCAGCAAACTAGCGGGGGGGCCGCAGTATTTT	CASSKLAGGPQYF
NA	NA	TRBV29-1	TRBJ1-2	TGCAGCGTTACAGACGGACCTCGGAGGGGCTACACCTTC	CSVTDGPRRGYTF
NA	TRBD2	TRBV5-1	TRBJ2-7	TGCGCCACTCGAGCACAGGGCGAGCGGGAGAACGAGCAGTACTTC	CATRAQGERENEQYF
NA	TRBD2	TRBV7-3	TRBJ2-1	TGTGCCAGCAGCTTAACGGTCCCACTAGCGGGAGGGTTCGGAGGCCAAAACAATGAGCAGTTCTTC	CASSLTVPLAGGFGGQNNEQFF
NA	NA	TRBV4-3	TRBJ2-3	TGCGCCAGCAGCCCCAGGGTGATCGCAGATACGCAGTATTTT	CASSPRVIADTQYF
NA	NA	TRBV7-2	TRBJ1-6	TGTGCCAGCAGCTTACAGGGTTTGAATTCACCCCTCCACTTT	CASSLQGLNSPLHF
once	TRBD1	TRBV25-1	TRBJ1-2	TGTGCCAGCAGTGAAACAGGGGAAACCTATGGCTACACCTTC	CASSETGETYGYTF